These 10 T cell receptor beta chains share one sample of origin, sequenced in a study of OX40 agonist ivuxolimab in advanced cancers. Clones were read by immunoSEQ multiplex PCR, and TCRdb kept only the in-frame ones, dropping some. The table has tens of thousands of clones, roughly 89% seen once; the top ten hold 25% to 40%. Sequenced material: CD4+ or CD8+ T cells sorted from blood, taken in a trial of the OX40 agonist ivuxolimab. These receptors originate from an adult with an advanced solid tumor such as melanoma, head and neck, liver or kidney cancer.

This clone occurred once. The rearrangement links TRBV2 to TRBJ2-3; D ambiguous. The CDR3 covers 15 residues. Trimming left V 7 bases short and J 0 bases short, with 14 bases between. Germline V gives CDR1 SNHLY, CDR2 FYNNEI. The CDR3 spells CASTPWASSTDTQYF. In DNA form, the CDR3 reads TGTGCCAGCACCCCATGGGCGTCTAGCACAGATACGCAGTATTTT.

This clone was observed a single time. The V call is TRBV5-4, the J call TRBJ1-6; a possible D gene is TRBD1 (6 bases). Trimming pared 2 bases from V and 9 bases from J, leaving 12 bases between. This CDR3 is built from 14 residues. Germline V gene data show CDR1 as SGHNT and CDR2 as YYREEE (reference sequence). The CDR3 sequence: CASSFSGGGSPLHF. The CDR3 bases are TGTGCCAGCAGCTTCAGTGGGGGCGGTTCACCCCTCCACTTT.

This sequence joins TRBV6-1 and TRBJ1-5; D is unresolved. V was pared by 0 bases and J by 6 bases, with 6 bases between. This CDR3 contains 13 residues. The germline V gene has CDR1 MNHNS and CDR2 SASEGT. This CDR3 reads CASSEARLQPQHF. The CDR3 DNA follows: TGTGCCAGCAGTGAAGCTCGACTTCAGCCCCAGCATTTT.

The chain combines TRBV7-9 with TRBJ2-5; the D is unclear. V was shortened by 5 bases and J by 5 bases, with 18 bases between the two germline ends. The CDR3 consists of 15 residues. CDR1 is SEHNR, CDR2 FQNEAQ, per germline (reference sequence). Here the CDR3 DNA reads TGTGCCAGCAGCCCCCGAATGTCGAGGTCCGAGACCCAGTACTTC. Amino acids: CASSPRMSRSETQYF.

This chain joins TRBV14 and TRBJ1-1; D not certain. In germline, CDR1 is SGHDN, CDR2 FVKESK. V was clipped by 6 bases and J by 6 bases, with 14 bases between them. The CDR3 is made up of 13 amino acids. CDR3 region: CASSSSGKAEAFF. The CDR3, as DNA: TGTGCCAGCAGTTCGAGCGGCAAAGCTGAAGCTTTCTTT.

CDR3 nucleotides: TGTGCCAGCAGTAAGGGTTCGTCCCAGTACTTC. This sequence encodes CASSKGSSQYF. The chain carries TRBV27 and TRBJ2-5; D unclear. CDR1 is MNHEY and CDR2 is SMNVEV in the germline V gene (reference sequence). Trimming took 5 bases from V and 9 from J, leaving 10 bases between them. This CDR3 comprises 11 residues.

The genes are TRBV7-2 and TRBJ2-1; the D is unclear. The CDR3 consists of 15 residues. CDR1 and CDR2 (germline): SGHTA, FQGNSA. Trimming pared 2 bases from V and 6 bases from J, leaving 14 bases between. CDR3 residues: CASSLSVVMGNEQFF. CDR3 in DNA: TGTGCCAGCAGCTTAAGTGTTGTAATGGGCAATGAGCAGTTCTTC.

The rearrangement joins TRBV6-5 to TRBJ1-5, with D tentatively TRBD1 (5 bases). The CDR3 runs to 15 residues. Germline lookup yields CDR1 MNHEY and CDR2 SVGAGI. Trimming took 6 bases from V and 3 from J, leaving 15 bases between them. In DNA, the CDR3 is TGTGCCAGCAGCCAAATGTGGGGGTTCAATCAGCCCCAGCATTTT. Translated, it gives CASSQMWGFNQPQHF.

The chain carries TRBV20-1 and TRBJ1-2; maybe TRBD1 (5 bases). The ends were cut back, 4 bases at V and 6 bases at J, with 9 bases in the middle. The CDR3 sequence is 11 residues long. Germline V gene sequence: CDR1 DFQATT, CDR2 SNEGSKA (reference sequence). The CDR3 DNA reads as TGCAGTGCTACAGGGTTACATGGCTACACCTTC. Translated, it gives CSATGLHGYTF.

The chain links TRBV19 to TRBJ2-2, with D uncertain. From germline, CDR1 is LNHDA and CDR2 SQIVND (reference sequence). The CDR3 runs to 14 residues. The V gene lost 3 bases and the J gene lost 5 bases, with 10 bases spanning the gap. CDR3 sequence (DNA): TGTGCCAGTAGTATTTTTGGGATAACCGGGGAGCTGTTTTTT. Protein: CASSIFGITGELFF.